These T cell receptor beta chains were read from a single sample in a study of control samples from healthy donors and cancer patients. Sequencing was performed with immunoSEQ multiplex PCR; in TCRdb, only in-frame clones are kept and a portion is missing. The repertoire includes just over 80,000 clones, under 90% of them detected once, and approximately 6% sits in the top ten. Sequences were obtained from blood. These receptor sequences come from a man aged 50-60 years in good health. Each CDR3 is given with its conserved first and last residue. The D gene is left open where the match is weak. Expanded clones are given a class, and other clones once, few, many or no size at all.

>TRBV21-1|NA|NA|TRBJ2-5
TGTGCCAGCAGCTCTCAATGGGGTGAAGTCAAAGAGACCCAGTACTTC
CASSSQWGEVKETQYF
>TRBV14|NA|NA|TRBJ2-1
TGTGCCAGCAGCCAAGAGAAGGGGGGCGGATACAATGAGCAGTTCTTC
CASSQEKGGGYNEQFF
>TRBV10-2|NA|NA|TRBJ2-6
TGCGCCAGCAGTGATGGGCAGCCCCTCTCTGGGGCCAACGTCCTGACTTTC
CASSDGQPLSGANVLTF
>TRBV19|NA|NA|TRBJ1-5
TGTGCCAGTAGTCCCGCCTCCACCCCCTACAATCAGCCCCAGCATTTT
CASSPASTPYNQPQHF
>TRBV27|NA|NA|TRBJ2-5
TGTGCCAGCAGTGCCTCTTGGGGGCGCGGAGAGACCCAGTACTTC
CASSASWGRGETQYF
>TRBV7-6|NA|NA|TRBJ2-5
TGTGCCAGCAGCTCCTCGAGGACACTCAAAACCCAGTACTTC
CASSSSRTLKTQYF
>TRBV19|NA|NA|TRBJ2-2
TGTGCCAGTAGTATCCAAACCGGGGAGCTGTTTTTT
CASSIQTGELFF
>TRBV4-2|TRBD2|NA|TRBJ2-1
TGTGCCAGCAGCCTTAGCGGGGGGGCCGTTAGCCACAATGAGCAGTTCTTC
CASSLSGGAVSHNEQFF
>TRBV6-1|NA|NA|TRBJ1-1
TGTGCCAGCAGTGAAATCTTAGGGTTGAACACTGAAGCTTTCTTT
CASSEILGLNTEAFF
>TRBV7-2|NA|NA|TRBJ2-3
TGTGCCAGCGGCTCTAGGGCCGGTGGGTCTCATACGCAGTATTTT
CASGSRAGGSHTQYF
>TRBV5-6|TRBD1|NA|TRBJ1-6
TGTGCCAGCAGCTTGGCAGACAGGGAGAATTCACCCCTCCACTTT
CASSLADRENSPLHF
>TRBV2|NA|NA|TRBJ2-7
TGTGCCAGCTACCAGGTTCCCTACGAGCAGTACTTC
CASYQVPYEQYF
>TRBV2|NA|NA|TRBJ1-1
TGTGCCAGCAGTGATATGAGGAACACTGAAGCTTTCTTT
CASSDMRNTEAFF
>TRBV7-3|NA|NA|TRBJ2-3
TGTGCCAGCAGCTTATTCGGGGCAGGGGCAGATACGCAGTATTTT
CASSLFGAGADTQYF
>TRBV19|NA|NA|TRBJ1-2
TGTGCCAGTAGTATGACCCCAAGAGGGTATGGCTACACCTTC
CASSMTPRGYGYTF
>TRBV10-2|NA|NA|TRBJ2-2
TGCGCCAGCCGGACCGGGACATCTAACACCGGGGAGCTGTTTTTT
CASRTGTSNTGELFF
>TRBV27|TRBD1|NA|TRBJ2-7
TGTGCCACCGGGGGACAGGGGGCGTCCGAGCAGTACTTC
CATGGQGASEQYF
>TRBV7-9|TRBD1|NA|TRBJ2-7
TGTGCCAGCAGCCCGAGGACAGGTCCAGGAGAGCAGTACTTC
CASSPRTGPGEQYF
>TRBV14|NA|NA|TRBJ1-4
TGTGCCAGCAGCCAAATCAGAACTAATGAAAAACTGTTTTTT
CASSQIRTNEKLFF
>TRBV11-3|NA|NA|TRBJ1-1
TGTGCCAGCAGGACCGGCACTGAAGCTTTCTTT
CASRTGTEAFF
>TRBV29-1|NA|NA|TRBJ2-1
TGCAGCGTTCGGGACAACCCTGGGGATGAGCAGTTCTTC
CSVRDNPGDEQFF
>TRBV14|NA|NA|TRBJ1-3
TGTGCCAGCAGCTACAGGGCGTCCTCTGGAAACACCATATATTTT
CASSYRASSGNTIYF
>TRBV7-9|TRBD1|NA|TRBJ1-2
TGTGCCAGCAGCCCGGACAGGGGAGACTATGGCTACACCTTC
CASSPDRGDYGYTF
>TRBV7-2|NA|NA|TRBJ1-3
NA
CASSFLERDKGTIYF
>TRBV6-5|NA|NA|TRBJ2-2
TGTGCCAGCAGCCGAACTAGCACCGGGGAGCTGTTTTTT
CASSRTSTGELFF
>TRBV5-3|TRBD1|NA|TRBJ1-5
TGTGCCAGAAGCTTGGCCGGGACAGGGGGCAATCAGCCCCAGCATTTT
CARSLAGTGGNQPQHF
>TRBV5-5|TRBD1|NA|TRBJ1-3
TGTGCCAGCCAGGGACAGGGAGTGGGAAACACCATATATTTT
CASQGQGVGNTIYF
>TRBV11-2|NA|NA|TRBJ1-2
TGTGCCAGCAGCTTAGACAGGGGACGAGGCTACACCTTC
CASSLDRGRGYTF
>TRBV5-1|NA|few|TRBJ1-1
TGCGCCAGCAGCTTGGTGGCAGGCCGGATTGAAGCTTTCTTT
CASSLVAGRIEAFF
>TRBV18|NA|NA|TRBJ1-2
TGTGCCAGCTCACCGATCCAGGGTCAAGGCTACACCTTC
CASSPIQGQGYTF
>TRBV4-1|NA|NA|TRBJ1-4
TGCGCCAGCAGCCAAGGTCCAGGAGCAACTAATGAAAAACTGTTTTTT
CASSQGPGATNEKLFF
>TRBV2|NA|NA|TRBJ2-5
TGTGCCAGCAAAGTGGGGGTAGAGACCCAGTACTTC
CASKVGVETQYF